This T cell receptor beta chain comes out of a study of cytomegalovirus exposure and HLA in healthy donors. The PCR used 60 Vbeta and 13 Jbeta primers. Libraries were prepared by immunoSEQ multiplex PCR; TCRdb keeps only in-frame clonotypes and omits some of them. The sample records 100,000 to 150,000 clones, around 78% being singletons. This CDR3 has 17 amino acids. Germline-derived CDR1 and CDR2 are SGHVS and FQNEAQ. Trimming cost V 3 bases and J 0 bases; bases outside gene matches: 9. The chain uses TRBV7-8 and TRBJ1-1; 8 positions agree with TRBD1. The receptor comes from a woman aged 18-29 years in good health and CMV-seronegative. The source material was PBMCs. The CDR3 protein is CASSLFGQGYVNTEAFF. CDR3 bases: TGTGCCAGCAGCTTGTTCGGACAGGGCTATGTGAACACTGAAGCTTTCTTT.